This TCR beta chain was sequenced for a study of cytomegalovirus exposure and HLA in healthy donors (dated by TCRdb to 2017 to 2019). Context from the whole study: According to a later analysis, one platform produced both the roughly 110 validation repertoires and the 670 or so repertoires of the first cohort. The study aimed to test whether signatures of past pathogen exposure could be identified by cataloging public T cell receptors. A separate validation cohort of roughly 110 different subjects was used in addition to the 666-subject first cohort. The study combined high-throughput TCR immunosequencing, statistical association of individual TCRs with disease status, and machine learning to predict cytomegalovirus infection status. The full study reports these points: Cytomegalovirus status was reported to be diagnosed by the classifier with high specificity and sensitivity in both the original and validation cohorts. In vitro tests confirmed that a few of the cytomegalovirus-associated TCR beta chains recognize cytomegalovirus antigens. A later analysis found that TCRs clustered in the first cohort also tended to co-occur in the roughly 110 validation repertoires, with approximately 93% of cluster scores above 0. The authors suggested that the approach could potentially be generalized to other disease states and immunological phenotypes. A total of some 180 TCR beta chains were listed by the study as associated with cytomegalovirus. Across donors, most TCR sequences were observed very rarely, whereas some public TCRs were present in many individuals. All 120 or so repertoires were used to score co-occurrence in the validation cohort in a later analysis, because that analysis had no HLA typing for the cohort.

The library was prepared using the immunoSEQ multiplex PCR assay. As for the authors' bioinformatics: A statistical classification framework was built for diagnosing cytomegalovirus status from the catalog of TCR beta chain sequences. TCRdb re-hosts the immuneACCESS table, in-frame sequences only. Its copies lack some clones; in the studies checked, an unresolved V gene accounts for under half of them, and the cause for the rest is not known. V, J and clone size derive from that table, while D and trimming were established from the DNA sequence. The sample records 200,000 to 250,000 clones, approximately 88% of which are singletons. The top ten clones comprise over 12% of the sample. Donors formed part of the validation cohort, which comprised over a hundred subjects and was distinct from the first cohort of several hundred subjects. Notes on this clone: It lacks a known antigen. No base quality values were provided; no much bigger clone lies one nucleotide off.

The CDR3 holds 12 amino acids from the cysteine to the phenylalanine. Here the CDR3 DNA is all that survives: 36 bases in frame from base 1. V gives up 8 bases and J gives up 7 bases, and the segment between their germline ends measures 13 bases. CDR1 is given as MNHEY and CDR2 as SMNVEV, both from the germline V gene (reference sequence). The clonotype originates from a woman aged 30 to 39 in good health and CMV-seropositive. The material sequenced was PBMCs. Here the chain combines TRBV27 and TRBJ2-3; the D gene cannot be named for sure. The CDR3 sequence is CASRKGPYTQYF. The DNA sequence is TGTGCCAGCCGCAAAGGGCCTTATACGCAGTATTTT.